Sequencing of this T cell receptor beta chain was carried out in a study of blood T cell repertoires in COVID-19. Overall study context: T cells, B-cell-depleted T cells, or PBMCs provided the cDNA or gDNA that served as material.

As for this clone: This specimen includes other DNA sequences encoding the same CDR3.

Germline assignment: CDR1 SGHRS and CDR2 YFSETQ. The CDR3 sequence is 14 residues long. V was trimmed by 4 bases and J by 4 bases, leaving 12 bases between them. Clones were read by immunoSEQ multiplex PCR, and TCRdb kept only the in-frame ones, dropping some. This table holds hundreds of thousands of clones, 80% to 90% found once. The sequenced material came from PBMCs or T cells enriched from blood (not recorded which). This TCR was sampled from a man aged 30 to 39 who had recovered from COVID-19. This rearrangement joins TRBV5-1 to TRBJ1-3; the D is unclear. The CDR3 protein is CASSPQGSGNTIYF. The CDR3 nucleotides read TGCGCCAGCAGCCCCCAAGGGAGCGGAAACACCATATATTTT.